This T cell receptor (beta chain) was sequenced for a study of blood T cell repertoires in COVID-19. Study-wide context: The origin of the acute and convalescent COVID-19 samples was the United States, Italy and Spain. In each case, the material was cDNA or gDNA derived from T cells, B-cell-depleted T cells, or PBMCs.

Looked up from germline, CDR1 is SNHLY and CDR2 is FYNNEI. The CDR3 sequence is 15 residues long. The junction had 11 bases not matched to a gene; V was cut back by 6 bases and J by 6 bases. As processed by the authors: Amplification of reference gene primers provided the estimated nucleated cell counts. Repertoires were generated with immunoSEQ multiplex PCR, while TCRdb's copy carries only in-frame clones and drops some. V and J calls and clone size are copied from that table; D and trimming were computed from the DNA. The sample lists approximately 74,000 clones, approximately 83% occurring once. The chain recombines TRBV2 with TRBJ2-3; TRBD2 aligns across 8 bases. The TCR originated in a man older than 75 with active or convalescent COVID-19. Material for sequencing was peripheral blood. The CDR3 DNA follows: TGTGCCAGCAGCGCCAGACTAGCGCTCGAGGATACGCAGTATTTT. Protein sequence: CASSARLALEDTQYF.